This T cell receptor beta chain was sequenced in a study of early T cells in non-severe SARS-CoV-2 infection (dated by TCRdb to 2020 to 2022). Broadly, across the study: Because TCR sequencing relied on bulk RNA taken from unsorted whole blood, pairing of alpha and beta chains was not possible.

A remark on this clonotype: Its antigen is not yet known. No base quality information exists; no much larger clone differs at one position.

A case-control design nested within a healthcare worker cohort in London, UK, was used, with weekly nasopharyngeal swab PCR tests and blood sampling performed. Healthcare workers were enrolled in the week of the UK lockdown, from 23 to 31 March 2020, and were followed every week for up to roughly 16 weeks. Measured from the cysteine to the phenylalanine, the CDR3 is 13 residues long. Only the CDR3 region is kept as DNA, spanning 39 bases read in frame from base 1. V and J are trimmed by 2 bases and 10 bases, and the gene matches miss 5 bases of the junction. As encoded in the germline V gene (reference sequence), CDR1 is LNHDA while CDR2 is SQIVND. The method was 5' RACE. TCRdb shows the sequencer as NextSeq 500. In the TCR library protocol, unique molecular identifiers were attached to individual cDNA molecules to correct for PCR bias and sequencing error. TCR alpha and beta chains were both sequenced, and the abundances of alpha and beta sequences in each sample were closely correlated with each other. In the paper's pipeline: V gene, J gene and CDR3 annotation of TCR sequences was performed with Decombinator V4. Expanded TCRs were defined as changing significantly between any two time points under a Poisson model with p below 0.0001. Abundances of TCRs were expressed as counts per million after normalisation to the total number of TCRs sequenced in each sample. MAIT TCRs were defined by TRAV1-2 paired with TRAJ12, TRAJ20 or TRAJ33, and iNKT TCRs by TRAV10 paired with TRAJ18. VDJdb, accessed 1 November 2021, was searched for CMV, EBV and SARS-CoV-2 annotated TCRs, excluding TCRs annotated for multiple antigens. TCRdb reanalyzed the raw reads on its own, using fastp at Q25 for trimming and MiXCR for clone calling, and kept in-frame beta chains. One record per CDR3 amino acid sequence lists the most common genes and DNA. TCRdb's processing, not the authors' own work, is the source of the V and J calls. For this sample there are around 47,000 distinct CDR3 sequences; approximately 10% appear just once. The ten largest clones add up to about 13% of the sample.

The investigation overall reported the following: VDJdb matching was skewed toward anti-spike CD8 responses and likely underestimated virus-specific expansions by missing private and CD4 specificities.

The chain uses TRBV19 and TRBJ2-1, with 7 central nucleotides matching TRBD2. The material sequenced was whole blood. This TCR was recovered from an adult who was a healthcare worker with PCR-confirmed SARS-CoV-2 infection or an uninfected control (not recorded which). The nucleotide sequence is given as TGTGCCAGTAGTATAACTCCGCGGGGGGAGCAGTTCTTC. Translated, this gives CASSITPRGEQFF.